The 6 T cell receptor beta chains in this list originate from one sample, sequenced in a study of beta chain features in type 1 diabetes. The study reverse transcribed the entire isolated RNA, so it sequenced expressed TCRB transcripts. Measured with immunoSEQ multiplex PCR; TCRdb has only the in-frame clones, and not every one. The sample records about 900,000 clones, roughly 15% being singletons. Sequencing used naive CD4+ T cells from blood. The receptors originated from a woman aged 18-29 years in good health.

This chain joins TRBV19 and TRBJ1-5, with D possibly being TRBD1 (6 bases). CDR3 length: 16 residues. V gave up 5 bases and J gave up 3 bases, with 17 bases separating them. Germline V lookup: CDR1 LNHDA, CDR2 SQIVND (reference sequence). CDR3 nucleotide sequence: TGTGCCAGTAGTCCATCCCGGGACAAGATCAATCAGCCCCAGCATTTT. Its protein is CASSPSRDKINQPQHF.

The rearrangement joins TRBV18 to TRBJ2-3; 7 nucleotides match TRBD2. The CDR3 has 15 amino acids. Per the germline V gene, CDR1 is KGHSH and CDR2 is LQKENI. Trimming removed 0 bases from V and 9 bases from J; junction bases left unmatched: 9. The CDR3, as DNA: TGTGCCAGCTCACCACCGTTGAGCGGGATAACAACGCAGTATTTT. Protein product: CASSPPLSGITTQYF.

The chain combines TRBV7-2 with TRBJ2-3; no clear D gene. The V gene lost 4 bases and the J gene lost 2 bases, with 7 bases spanning the gap. The V gene's germline CDR1 is SGHTA and CDR2 FQGNSA. The CDR3 totals 13 residues. CDR3 coding DNA: TGTGCCAGCAGCTCCCACCTCACAGATACGCAGTATTTT. Protein: CASSSHLTDTQYF.

This rearrangement joins TRBV18 to TRBJ2-5, with TRBD1 matching 8 bases. The CDR3 length is 14 residues. Germline assignment: CDR1 KGHSH and CDR2 LQKENI. The V and J ends lost 2 bases and 4 bases, in that order; junction bases with no gene match: 3. CDR3 in amino acids: CASSPGTGSETQYF. CDR3 DNA sequence: TGTGCCAGCTCACCAGGGACAGGCTCAGAGACCCAGTACTTC.

This chain uses TRBV18 with TRBJ1-4; D is uncertain. Germline values: CDR1 KGHSH, CDR2 LQKENI. The CDR3 is 12 residues long. V lost 6 bases and J lost 4, with 6 bases in between. The CDR3 sequence: CASSPINEKLFF. CDR3 DNA sequence: TGTGCCAGCTCTCCTATTAATGAAAAACTGTTTTTT.

This clone was counted between two and nine times. This rearrangement joins TRBV10-3 to TRBJ2-1, with 8 bases identical to TRBD2. The germline V gene encodes CDR1 ENHRY and CDR2 SYGVKD. CDR3 length: 15 amino acids. After removal of 5 bases from V and 5 bases from J, the junction contained 8 bases not matched to a gene. The CDR3 coding sequence is TGTGCCATCAGTAAAAGCGGGAGAGACAACAATGAGCAGTTCTTC. Translation: CAISKSGRDNNEQFF.